This T cell receptor (beta chain) comes out of a study of cytomegalovirus exposure and HLA in healthy donors. At the level of the study: Out of several hundred genotyped donors, less than 90% belonged to the Caucasian-associated ancestry cluster.

Each donor's status was that of a healthy bone marrow donor. This CDR3 contains 15 residues. CDR1 and CDR2 from the germline V gene are SGDLS and YYNGEE. V dropped 5 bases and J dropped 3; count of bases not matched to a gene: 6. As to this clone: Antigen: not known.

Primers: 60 Vbeta forward and 13 Jbeta reverse. Data came from immunoSEQ multiplex PCR; TCRdb stores just in-frame clones and leaves some out. The sample shows about 120,000 clones, 75% to 85% of them seen only once. The study, taken as a whole, reports: As a later analysis showed, several of the most significant clusters appeared to be linked to common viral pathogens. Accurate prediction of most subjects' HLA-A and HLA-B alleles from TCR beta sequences was reported.

The receptor's source is a man aged 25 to 40 in good health and CMV-seronegative. The V call is TRBV9, the J call TRBJ2-3, with TRBD2 identical over 10 bases. The sequenced sample was PBMCs. This chain's CDR3 is CASSSSGRTTDTQYF. The CDR3 DNA reads as TGTGCCAGCAGTAGTAGCGGGAGGACGACAGATACGCAGTATTTT.